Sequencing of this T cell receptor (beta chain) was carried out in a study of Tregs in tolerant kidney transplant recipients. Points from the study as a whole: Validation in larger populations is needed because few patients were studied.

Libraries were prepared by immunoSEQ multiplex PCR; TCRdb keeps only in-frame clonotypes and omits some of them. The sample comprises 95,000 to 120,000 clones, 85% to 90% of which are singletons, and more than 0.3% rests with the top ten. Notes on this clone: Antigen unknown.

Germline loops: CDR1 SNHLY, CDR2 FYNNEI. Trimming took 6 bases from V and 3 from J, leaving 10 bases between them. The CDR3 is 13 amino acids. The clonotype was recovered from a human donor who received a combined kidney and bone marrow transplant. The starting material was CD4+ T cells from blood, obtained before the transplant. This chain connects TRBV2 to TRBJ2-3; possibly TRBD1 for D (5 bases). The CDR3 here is CASSRQLTDTQYF. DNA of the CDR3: TGTGCCAGCAGCCGACAGCTAACAGATACGCAGTATTTT.